This paragraph covers one T cell receptor beta chain sequence. The sample belongs to a study of blood T cell repertoires in COVID-19. For the study at large: Sources were T cells, B-cell-depleted T cells, or PBMCs; the material itself was cDNA or gDNA.

The method was immunoSEQ multiplex PCR; TCRdb's version includes in-frame clones alone and lacks a portion of them. The sample lists approximately 130,000 clones, just under 90% occurring once. Germline CDR1 and CDR2: MNHEY and SMNVEV (reference sequence). The CDR3 is 15 amino acids. Trimming removed 2 bases from V and 5 bases from J; junction bases left unmatched: 6. The source is a woman in her fifties or sixties with acute or convalescent COVID-19. Sequencing used peripheral blood. V gene TRBV27 combines with J gene TRBJ1-5; TRBD1 aligns across 7 bases. CDR3 DNA: TGTGCCAGCAGTTTAAGGGACAGAATCGATCAGCCCCAGCATTTT. Its translation: CASSLRDRIDQPQHF.